Shown below are 14 T cell receptor beta chains from a single sample sequenced in a study of blood T cell repertoires in COVID-19. Sequencing was performed with immunoSEQ multiplex PCR; in TCRdb, only in-frame clones are kept and a portion is missing. The sample has approximately 300,000 clones; roughly 87% are singletons. The sample taken for sequencing was peripheral blood. These receptors were collected from a man aged 50 or older with active or convalescent COVID-19.

This clone came up once. V is TRBV2 and J is TRBJ1-1, with D uncertain. This CDR3 comprises 13 residues. Trimming took off 4 bases at V and 1 base at J, with 7 bases between the two ends. CDR1 is SNHLY, CDR2 FYNNEI, per germline. CDR3 residues: CASSVQKNTEAFF. In DNA, the CDR3 is TGTGCCAGCAGTGTTCAGAAGAACACTGAAGCTTTCTTT.

The chain is built from TRBV7-2 and TRBJ2-1; 10 bases agree with TRBD2. This CDR3 has 15 residues. J was trimmed by 1 base and V by 7 bases; bases with no gene match: 4. Germline CDR1 is SGHTA and CDR2 is FQGNSA. The CDR3 sequence: CASKRGGSSYNEQFF. Here the CDR3 DNA reads TGTGCCAGCAAGCGGGGGGGTTCTTCCTACAATGAGCAGTTCTTC.

The gene calls are TRBV12-5 and TRBJ1-5; D gene uncertain. The CDR3 is 12 amino acids. V lost 4 bases and J 3 bases, leaving 4 bases between the germline ends. The V gene's germline CDR1 is LGHNT and CDR2 FRNRAP. Here the CDR3 reads CASGYNNQPQHF. In nucleotides, the CDR3 is TGTGCTAGTGGTTACAACAATCAGCCCCAGCATTTT.

The count of this clone is one. V is TRBV11-2 and J is TRBJ1-1; the D gene is possibly TRBD1 (6 bases). This CDR3 contains 14 residues. The V gene lost 5 bases and the J gene lost 3 bases, with 13 bases spanning the gap. The V gene's germline CDR1 is SGHAT and CDR2 FQNNGV. CDR3 residues: CASSHQGQHTEAFF. In DNA form, the CDR3 reads TGTGCCAGCAGCCATCAGGGGCAGCACACTGAAGCTTTCTTT.

This chain uses TRBV5-1 with TRBJ2-7; 10 positions match TRBD2. The CDR3 has 14 residues. The germline CDR1 and CDR2 sequences are SGHRS and YFSETQ. V gave up 4 bases and J gave up 3 bases; unmatched junction bases: 4. CDR3 nucleotides: TGCGCCAGCAGCAGTAGCGGGGGGCTCTACGAGCAGTACTTC. This sequence encodes CASSSSGGLYEQYF.

The V and J genes are TRBV21-1 and TRBJ2-3; the table gives TRBD2 as D, unverified against the DNA. TRBV21-1 is flagged as a pseudogene. This CDR3 has 16 amino acids. CDR3 nucleotides: TGTGCCAGCAGCAAGGAGGGACTAATCTCTTCAGATACGCAGTATTTT. Translating it yields CASSKEGLISSDTQYF.

The chain is built from TRBV6-6 and TRBJ1-5; a weak D match, TRBD1 (6 bases). The V and J ends lost 5 bases and 2 bases respectively, with 16 bases between them. Germline V gives CDR1 MNHNY, CDR2 SVGAGI (reference sequence). CDR3 length: 16 residues. CDR3 residues: CASSTQGSAGNQPQHF. CDR3 bases: TGTGCCAGCAGTACTCAGGGGAGTGCGGGCAATCAGCCCCAGCATTTT.

The V gene is TRBV20-1, the J gene TRBJ2-7, with D uncertain. Per germline, CDR1 DFQATT and CDR2 SNEGSKA (reference sequence). The CDR3 spans 13 residues. V was trimmed by 3 bases and J by 1 base, leaving 10 bases between them. CDR3 residues: CSASTTQSYEQYF. In DNA form, the CDR3 reads TGCAGTGCTAGTACGACACAATCCTACGAGCAGTACTTC.

This clone was seen only a few times. The V and J genes are TRBV27 and TRBJ1-6, with 7 bases aligning to TRBD1. Trimming removed 5 bases from V and 9 bases from J; junction bases left unmatched: 16. The CDR3 length is 17 residues. Germline V gene sequence: CDR1 MNHEY, CDR2 SMNVEV (reference sequence). Here the CDR3 DNA reads TGTGCCAGCAGTCCCAGACAGGGAGTCGCACAGGCTTCACCCCTCCACTTT. Protein product: CASSPRQGVAQASPLHF.

This chain links TRBV25-1 with TRBJ1-5; 7 bases fit TRBD1. The CDR3 has 14 residues. Germline V gene data show CDR1 as MGHDK and CDR2 as SYGVNS. Trimming took 4 bases from V and 3 from J; bases not matched to a gene: 3. CDR3 loop: CASSATGVNQPQHF. CDR3 nucleotide sequence: TGTGCCAGCAGTGCAACAGGGGTCAATCAGCCCCAGCATTTT.

The V call is TRBV19, the J call TRBJ1-2; 8 bases fit TRBD1. Per the germline V gene, CDR1 is LNHDA and CDR2 is SQIVND (reference sequence). The CDR3 spans 13 residues. V shed 5 bases, J shed 10 bases, and the junction held 9 bases outside the gene matches. The CDR3, as DNA: TGTGCCAGTAGTGCGACAGGGGTGTCCTCCTACACCTTC. Translated: CASSATGVSSYTF.

V gene TRBV27 combines with J gene TRBJ1-1, with D uncertain. Trimming pared 6 bases from V and 0 bases from J, leaving 35 bases between. The CDR3 sequence is 22 residues long. Germline V lookup: CDR1 MNHEY, CDR2 SMNVEV (reference sequence). The CDR3 region has the DNA TGTGCCAGCAGCCAAACAGCCTCCTTTATTCGTCCCCACCCTATTATGAACACTGAAGCTTTCTTT. Encoded protein: CASSQTASFIRPHPIMNTEAFF.

This chain joins TRBV24-1 and TRBJ1-2; 8 nucleotides line up with TRBD1. The CDR3 runs to 14 residues. The V segment lost 4 bases and the J segment 7 bases; nucleotides outside the gene matches: 7. CDR1 is KGHDR and CDR2 is SFDVKD in the germline V gene. DNA of the CDR3: TGTGCCACCAGTGAGACGCAGGGGGCGGGTGGCTACACCTTC. This translates into CATSETQGAGGYTF.

This clone has more than one count but fewer than ten. The rearrangement uses TRBV7-6 and TRBJ1-3, with TRBD1 matching over 9 bases. Germline trimming cut 5 bases from V and 4 bases from J; bases unmatched to any gene: 3. The CDR3 is 14 residues long. The germline gives CDR1 SGHVS, CDR2 FNYEAQ. CDR3 region: CASSPGTGGNTIYF. The CDR3 region has the DNA TGTGCCAGCAGCCCGGGGACAGGGGGAAACACCATATATTTT.